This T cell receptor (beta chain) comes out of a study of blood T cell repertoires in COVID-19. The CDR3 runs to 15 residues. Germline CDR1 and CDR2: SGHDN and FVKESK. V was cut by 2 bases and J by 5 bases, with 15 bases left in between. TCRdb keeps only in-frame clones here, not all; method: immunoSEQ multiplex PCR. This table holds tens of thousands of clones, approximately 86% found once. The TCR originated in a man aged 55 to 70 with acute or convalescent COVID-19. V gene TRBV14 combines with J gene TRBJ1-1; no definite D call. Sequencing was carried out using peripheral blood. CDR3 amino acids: CASSQRLAGGTEAFF. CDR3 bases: TGTGCCAGCAGCCAACGTCTCGCAGGCGGGACTGAAGCTTTCTTT.